The source of this TCR delta chain is a study of gamma-delta T cells after stem cell transplantation. This clone was recorded at least ten times. A far larger clone is off by one base, so a read error is likely. Distinct nucleotide sequences in the sample also encode this CDR3. Unmatched junction bases numbered 16, after V lost 3 bases and J lost 3 bases. This CDR3 spans 19 amino acids. Per germline, CDR1 GEAIGNYY and CDR2 EKD. TCRdb repeated clone calling on the RT-PCR reads with CATT. Of 11,000 or so delta-chain clones detected, around 1.4% appear once; the ten largest clones hold 10%. The TCR was taken from a human donor. It is not recorded whose cells these are; they may come from a transplant donor. The sequencing input was gamma-delta T cells. The chain uses TRDV2 and TRDJ1; 12 positions agree with TRDD3. The chain's CDR3 is CACDLLGDTRPGVADKLIF. The CDR3 DNA follows: TGTGCCTGTGACCTACTGGGGGATACAAGGCCAGGGGTGGCCGATAAACTCATCTTT.